The source of this T cell receptor (beta chain) is a study of cytomegalovirus exposure and HLA in healthy donors. In the case of this clone: Antigen unknown.

The germline CDR1 and CDR2 sequences are SGHAT and FQNNGV. J gave up 5 bases and V 6 bases, and 3 bases lay outside the gene matches. The CDR3 sequence is 14 residues long. Study-level points and caveats: Being indistinguishable, some V segments were excluded, TRBV6-2 and TRBV6-3 among them.

The PCR was carried out with 60 Vbeta primers and 13 Jbeta primers. Here immunoSEQ multiplex PCR was the method, and the copy in TCRdb shows in-frame clones only, minus some. The sample yields more than 130,000 clones, more than 60% seen once. V usage is TRBV11-2 and J usage is TRBJ2-1; 11 nucleotides agree with TRBD2. Sequencing was performed on PBMCs. The source is a male donor in good health and CMV-seronegative. The CDR3 bases are TGTGCCAGCAGATGGGGACTAGCGGACAATGAGCAGTTCTTC. It yields the protein CASRWGLADNEQFF.